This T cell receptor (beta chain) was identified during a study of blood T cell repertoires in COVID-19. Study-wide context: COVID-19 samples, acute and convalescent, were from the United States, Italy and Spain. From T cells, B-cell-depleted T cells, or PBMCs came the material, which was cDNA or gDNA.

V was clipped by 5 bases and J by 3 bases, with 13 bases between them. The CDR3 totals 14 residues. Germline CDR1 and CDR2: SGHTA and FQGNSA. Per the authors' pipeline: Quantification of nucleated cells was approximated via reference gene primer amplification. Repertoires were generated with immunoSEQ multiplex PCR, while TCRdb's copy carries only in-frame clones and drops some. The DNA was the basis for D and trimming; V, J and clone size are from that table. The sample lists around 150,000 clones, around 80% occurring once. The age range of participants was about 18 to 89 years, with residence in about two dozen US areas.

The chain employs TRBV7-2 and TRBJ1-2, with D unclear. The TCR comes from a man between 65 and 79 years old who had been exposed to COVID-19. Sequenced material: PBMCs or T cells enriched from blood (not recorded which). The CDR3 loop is CASSAEGRYYGYTF. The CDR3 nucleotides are TGTGCCAGCAGCGCCGAGGGCCGGTACTATGGCTACACCTTC.